This T cell receptor (beta chain) was sequenced in a study of Ad26.COV2.S vaccination and SARS-CoV-2 variants. General study findings and limits: TCR breadth and depth estimates may have understated total T cell responses. Spike-specific responses of CD8+ and CD4+ T cells were reported to display substantial breadth after vaccination. Those who received vaccine or placebo ended up with similar non-spike TCR breadth.

Notes on this clone: Its antigen is not identified.

Clones were read by immunoSEQ multiplex PCR, and TCRdb kept only the in-frame ones, dropping some. The sample has around 450,000 clones, about 93% seen once. Treatment in this sample: over 15 received Ad26.COV2.S at low or high dose, single or two shots; 5 received placebo; per-sample allocation not given. Sampling took place 63 days after the first vaccine or placebo injection. Cohort 1b enrolled adults aged 18-55 years in Boston. Per germline, CDR1 LGHDT and CDR2 YNNKEL (reference sequence). J gave up 4 bases and V 0 bases, and 10 bases lay outside the gene matches. CDR3 length: 17 amino acids. The sequence derives from a person aged 18 to 65 who received the Ad26.COV2.S COVID-19 vaccine or a placebo. The sequences come from peripheral blood, collected in a trial of Ad26.COV2.S vaccine versus placebo. This sequence joins TRBV3-1 (or the pseudogene TRBV3-2) and TRBJ2-3; 7 bases are shared with TRBD2. CDR3 protein: CASSQDGTLTSADTQYF. The DNA for the CDR3 is TGTGCCAGCAGCCAAGATGGGACCCTCACTAGCGCAGATACGCAGTATTTT.